Sequencing of this T cell receptor (beta chain) was carried out in a study of cytomegalovirus exposure and HLA in healthy donors. Notes on the study in general: Prior analysis indicated that the majority of TCR beta V segments exhibited productivity approximately 87% or approximately 30% of the time. Common viral pathogens (according to a later analysis) appeared linked to several of the most significant clusters.

The V gene lost 2 bases and the J gene lost 2 bases, with 9 bases spanning the gap. Germline V gene lookup returns CDR1 GTSNPN and CDR2 SVGIG (reference sequence). The CDR3 totals 13 residues. This clone has just a few counts. The antigen remains undetermined. The donors were healthy bone marrow donors. PCR amplification relied on 60 Vbeta primers (plus 13 Jbeta primers). In the authors' workflow: As a later analysis found, there were 80 million or so unique TCR beta chains, of which some 10 million were shared. The method was immunoSEQ multiplex PCR; TCRdb's version includes in-frame clones alone and lacks a portion of them. D and trimming come from the DNA, and the V and J calls and clone size come from that table. Counted here are roughly 130,000 clones, about four fifths occurring once; the ten biggest clones make up less than 0.75%.

The chain joins TRBV30 to TRBJ2-5; a weak D match, TRBD1 (5 bases). This sequence was found in a man between 18 and 29 years old in good health and CMV-seronegative. The sequenced sample was PBMCs. This chain's CDR3 is CAWSWTRQETQYF. CDR3 bases: TGTGCCTGGAGTTGGACAAGACAAGAGACCCAGTACTTC.